The sequence of this TCR beta chain was determined in a study of OX40 agonist ivuxolimab in advanced cancers. Measured with immunoSEQ multiplex PCR; TCRdb has only the in-frame clones, and not every one. The sample has tens of thousands of clones; over 85% are singletons. With V trimmed by 3 bases and J by 5 bases, 10 bases remained unmatched. Per the germline V gene, CDR1 is LGHNA and CDR2 is YNFKEQ. The CDR3 extends over 16 amino acids. The chain combines TRBV4-2 with TRBJ2-1, with 7 bases fitting TRBD1. Sequenced material: CD4+ or CD8+ T cells sorted from blood, taken in a trial of the OX40 agonist ivuxolimab. This receptor was identified in an adult with an advanced solid tumor such as melanoma, head and neck, liver or kidney cancer. The CDR3 DNA sequence: TGTGCCAGCAGCCAGACAGGGCAAGGGGGACACAATGAGCAGTTCTTC. Its protein is CASSQTGQGGHNEQFF.